The 5 T cell receptor beta chains below come from one sample, sequenced in a study of T cells after yellow fever vaccination. MiXCR, run by TCRdb on the 5' RACE reads, gives a single entry per CDR3 protein. Here the sample spans 300,000 to 400,000 distinct CDR3 sequences, more than 8.5% being singletons. Sequencing was performed on PBMCs, taken on the day of the first yellow fever vaccination. The receptors derive from a man between 18 and 35 years old who received the YFV17D yellow fever vaccine.

The J gene is TRBJ1-1, the V gene TRBV5-8; D ambiguous. CDR1 and CDR2 (germline): SGHTS, YDEGEE. The V and J ends lost 1 base and 3 bases respectively, with 13 bases between them. This CDR3 has 15 amino acids. The CDR3 sequence is CASSLQDGLDTEAFF. The DNA of the CDR3 is TGTGCCAGCAGCTTGCAGGACGGTCTGGACACTGAAGCTTTCTTT. Complete variable domain (other parts from reference TRBV5-8 and TRBJ1-1): EAGVTQSPTHLIKTRGQQATLRCSPISGHTSVYWYQQALGLGLQFLLWYDEGEERNRGNFPPRFSGRQFPNYSSELNVNALELEDSALYLCASSLQDGLDTEAFFGQGTRLTVV.

The chain links TRBV5-1 to TRBJ2-5; the D gene is possibly TRBD2 (6 bases). V was pared by 0 bases and J by 5 bases, with 14 bases between. CDR1 and CDR2 (germline): SGHRS, YFSETQ. The CDR3 consists of 15 residues. The chain's CDR3 is CASSLEFSGRETQYF. The CDR3, as DNA: TGCGCCAGCAGCTTGGAGTTTTCAGGGAGGGAGACCCAGTACTTC. The full variable domain, in which reference TRBV5-1 and TRBJ2-5 provide the parts outside the CDR3, is KAGVTQTPRYLIKTRGQQVTLSCSPISGHRSVSWYQQTPGQGLQFLFEYFSETQRNKGNFPGRFSGRQFSNSRSEMNVSTLELGDSALYLCASSLEFSGRETQYFGPGTRLLVL.

The CDR3 loop reads CASGPGVQSSSTYEQYF. CDR3 DNA: TGTGCCAGCGGGCCCGGGGTTCAGTCTTCATCGACCTACGAGCAGTACTTC. The rearrangement uses TRBV13 and TRBJ2-7; possible D gene TRBD2, 5 bases. Trimming removed 8 bases at V and 2 bases at J, with 25 bases between. The CDR3 sequence is 17 residues long. CDR1 PRHDT and CDR2 FYEKMQ come from the germline V gene (reference sequence).

At least ten counts were recorded for this clonotype. V gene TRBV2 combines with J gene TRBJ2-6; 8 nucleotides match TRBD1. The CDR3 consists of 13 residues. Losses at the gene ends were 9 bases for V and 4 bases for J; bases not matched to a gene: 2. From germline, CDR1 is SNHLY and CDR2 FYNNEI. Here the CDR3 reads CARQGGGANVLTF. The CDR3 DNA follows: TGTGCCAGACAGGGGGGCGGGGCCAACGTCCTGACTTTC.

CDR3 protein: CAWSAGGSYEQFF. CDR3 bases: TGTGCCTGGAGTGCCGGGGGGTCGTATGAGCAGTTCTTC. V gene TRBV30 combines with J gene TRBJ2-1, with 7 bases lining up with TRBD2. CDR1 and CDR2 (germline): GTSNPN, SVGIG (reference sequence). Trimming cost V 1 base and J 8 bases; bases outside gene matches: 5. The CDR3 totals 13 residues.